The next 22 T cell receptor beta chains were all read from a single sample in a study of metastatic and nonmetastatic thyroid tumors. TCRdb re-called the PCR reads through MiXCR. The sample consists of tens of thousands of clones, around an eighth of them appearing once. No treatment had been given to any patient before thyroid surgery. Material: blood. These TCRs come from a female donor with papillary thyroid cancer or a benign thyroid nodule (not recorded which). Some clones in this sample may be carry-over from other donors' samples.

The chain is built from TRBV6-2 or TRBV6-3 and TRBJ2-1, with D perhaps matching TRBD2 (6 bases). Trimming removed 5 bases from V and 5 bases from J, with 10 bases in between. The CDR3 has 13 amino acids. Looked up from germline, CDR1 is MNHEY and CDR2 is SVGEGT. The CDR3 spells CASSLREHNEQFF. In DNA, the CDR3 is TGTGCCAGCAGTCTACGGGAGCACAATGAGCAGTTCTTC.

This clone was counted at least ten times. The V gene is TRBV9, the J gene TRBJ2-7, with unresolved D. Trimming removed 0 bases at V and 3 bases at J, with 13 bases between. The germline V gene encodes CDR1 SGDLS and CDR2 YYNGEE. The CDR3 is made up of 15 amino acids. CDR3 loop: CASSVGPNANYEQYF. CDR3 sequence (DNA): TGTGCCAGCAGCGTAGGGCCCAATGCCAACTACGAGCAGTACTTC.

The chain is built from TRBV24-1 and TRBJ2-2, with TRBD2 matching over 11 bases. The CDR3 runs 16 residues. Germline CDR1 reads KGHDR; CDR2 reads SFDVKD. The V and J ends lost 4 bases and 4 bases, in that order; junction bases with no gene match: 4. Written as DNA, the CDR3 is TGTGCCACCAGTGACACCGGGACTAGCGGCACCGGGGAGCTGTTTTTT. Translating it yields CATSDTGTSGTGELFF.

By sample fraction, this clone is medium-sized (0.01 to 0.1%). CDR3 region: CASSYLPSGSYEQYF. DNA for the CDR3: TGTGCCAGCAGTTACCTCCCTAGCGGCTCCTACGAGCAGTACTTC. The rearrangement joins TRBV6-5 to TRBJ2-7; 7 nucleotides agree with TRBD2. Germline-derived CDR1 and CDR2 are MNHEY and SVGAGI. The CDR3 covers 15 residues. V lost 2 bases, J lost 0 bases, and 4 bases stayed unmatched.

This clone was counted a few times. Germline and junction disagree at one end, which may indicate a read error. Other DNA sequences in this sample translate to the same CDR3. This CDR3 is CAGSPRWAGETQYF. Here the CDR3 DNA reads TGTGCCGGCAGCCCCCGGTGGGCAGGGGAGACCCAGTACTTC. The V gene is TRBV7-6, the J gene TRBJ2-5; perhaps TRBD1 as D (5 bases). Germline loops: CDR1 SGHVS, CDR2 FNYEAQ. The CDR3 has 14 residues.

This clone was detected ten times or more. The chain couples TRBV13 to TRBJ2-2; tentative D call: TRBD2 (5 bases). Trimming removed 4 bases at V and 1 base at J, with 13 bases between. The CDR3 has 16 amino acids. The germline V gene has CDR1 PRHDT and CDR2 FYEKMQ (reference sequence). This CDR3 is CASSSPRGENTGELFF. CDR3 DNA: TGTGCCAGCAGCTCCCCCCGGGGTGAGAACACCGGGGAGCTGTTTTTT.

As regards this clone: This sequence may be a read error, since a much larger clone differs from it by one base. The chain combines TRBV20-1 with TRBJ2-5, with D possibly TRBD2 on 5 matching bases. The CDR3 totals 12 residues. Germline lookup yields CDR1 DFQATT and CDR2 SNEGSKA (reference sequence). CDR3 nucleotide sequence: TGCAGTGCTATCGGGGTTAGAGAGACCAAGTACTTC. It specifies CSAIGVRETKYF.

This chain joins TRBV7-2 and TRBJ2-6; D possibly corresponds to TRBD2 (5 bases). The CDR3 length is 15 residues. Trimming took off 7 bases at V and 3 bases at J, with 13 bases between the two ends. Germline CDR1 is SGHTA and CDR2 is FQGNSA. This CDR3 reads CASTAFGVGANVLTF. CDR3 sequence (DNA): TGTGCCAGCACTGCATTCGGGGTTGGGGCCAACGTCCTGACTTTC.

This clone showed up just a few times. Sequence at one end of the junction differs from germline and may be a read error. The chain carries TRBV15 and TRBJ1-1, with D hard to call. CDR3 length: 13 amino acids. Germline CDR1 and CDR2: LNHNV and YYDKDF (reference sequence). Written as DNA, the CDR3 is TGTGCCGCCAGCAGCCGGTACAACACTGAAGCTTTCTTT. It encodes CAASSRYNTEAFF.

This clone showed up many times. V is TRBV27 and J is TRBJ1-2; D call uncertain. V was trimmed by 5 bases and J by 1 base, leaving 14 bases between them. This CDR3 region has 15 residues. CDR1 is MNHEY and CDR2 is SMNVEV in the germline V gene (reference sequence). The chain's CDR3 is CASSPLARNNYGYTF. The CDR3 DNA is TGTGCCAGCAGTCCCCTGGCCAGAAATAACTATGGCTACACCTTC.

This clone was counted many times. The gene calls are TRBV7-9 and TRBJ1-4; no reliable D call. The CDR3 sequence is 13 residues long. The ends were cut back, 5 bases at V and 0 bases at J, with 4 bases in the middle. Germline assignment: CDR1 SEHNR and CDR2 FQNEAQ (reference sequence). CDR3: CASSPSTNEKLFF. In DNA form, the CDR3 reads TGTGCCAGCAGCCCGTCAACTAATGAAAAACTGTTTTTT. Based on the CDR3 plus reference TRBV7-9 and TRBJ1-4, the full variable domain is DTGVSQNPRHKITKRGQNVTFRCDPISEHNRLYWYRQTLGQGPEFLTYFQNEAQLEKSRLLSDRFSAERPKGSFSTLEIQRTEQGDSAMYLCASSPSTNEKLFFGSGTQLSVL.

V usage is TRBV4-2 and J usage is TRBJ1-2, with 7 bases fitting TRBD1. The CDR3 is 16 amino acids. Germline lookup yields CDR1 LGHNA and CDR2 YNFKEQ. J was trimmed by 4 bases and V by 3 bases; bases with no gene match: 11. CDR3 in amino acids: CASSQRPGQRFYGYTF. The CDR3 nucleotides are TGTGCCAGCAGCCAGCGACCGGGACAGCGCTTCTATGGCTACACCTTC.

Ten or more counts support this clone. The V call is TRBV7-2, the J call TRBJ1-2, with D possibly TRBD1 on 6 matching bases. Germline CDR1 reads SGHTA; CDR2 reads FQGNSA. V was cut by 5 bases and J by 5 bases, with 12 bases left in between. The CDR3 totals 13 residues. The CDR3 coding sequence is TGTGCCAGCAGCCCCAAGGGGGGGTATGGCTACACCTTC. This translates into CASSPKGGYGYTF. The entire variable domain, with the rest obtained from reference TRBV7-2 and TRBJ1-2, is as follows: GAGVSQSPSNKVTEKGKDVELRCDPISGHTALYWYRQSLGQGLEFLIYFQGNSAPDKSGLPSDRFSAERTGGSVSTLTIQRTQQEDSAVYLCASSPKGGYGYTFGSGTRLTVV.

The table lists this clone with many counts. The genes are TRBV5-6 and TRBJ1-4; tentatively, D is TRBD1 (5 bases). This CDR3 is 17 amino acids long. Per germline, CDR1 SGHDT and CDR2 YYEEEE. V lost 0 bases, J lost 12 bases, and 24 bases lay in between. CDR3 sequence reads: CASSLVGGTPQIGELFF. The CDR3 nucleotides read TGTGCCAGCAGCTTGGTCGGCGGAACCCCCCAAATAGGGGAACTGTTTTTT.

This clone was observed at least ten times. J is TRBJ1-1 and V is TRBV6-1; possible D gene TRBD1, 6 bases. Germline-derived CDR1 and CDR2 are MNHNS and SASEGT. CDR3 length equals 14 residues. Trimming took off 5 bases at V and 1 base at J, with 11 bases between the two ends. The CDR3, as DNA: TGTGCCAGCAGTCAGGCACAGGGGAACACTGAAGCTTTCTTT. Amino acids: CASSQAQGNTEAFF.

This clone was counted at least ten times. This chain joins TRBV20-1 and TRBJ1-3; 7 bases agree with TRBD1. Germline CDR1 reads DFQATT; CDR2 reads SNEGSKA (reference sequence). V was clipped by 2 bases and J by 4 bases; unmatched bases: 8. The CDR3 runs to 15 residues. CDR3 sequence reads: CSARQGDSGGNTIYF. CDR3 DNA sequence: TGCAGTGCTAGACAGGGGGATTCGGGAGGAAACACCATATATTTT.

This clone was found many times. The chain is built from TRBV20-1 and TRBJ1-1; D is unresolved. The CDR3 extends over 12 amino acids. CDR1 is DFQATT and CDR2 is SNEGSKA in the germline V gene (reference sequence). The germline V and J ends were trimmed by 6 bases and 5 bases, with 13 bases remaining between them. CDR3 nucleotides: TGCAGTGCCCCGGACGGAACTACTGAAGCTTTCTTT. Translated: CSAPDGTTEAFF.

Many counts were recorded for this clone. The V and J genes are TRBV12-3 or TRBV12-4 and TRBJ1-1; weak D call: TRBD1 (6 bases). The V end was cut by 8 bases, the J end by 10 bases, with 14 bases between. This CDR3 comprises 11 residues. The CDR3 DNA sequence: TGTGCCAGCTCGAACAGGGTTAGAGCTTTCTTT. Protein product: CASSNRVRAFF.

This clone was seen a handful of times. As DNA, the CDR3 is TGTGCCACCAGCGTAAAGGTCAGGGCGCTTGTCTACACCTTC. Amino acids: CATSVKVRALVYTF. This sequence joins TRBV15 and TRBJ1-2, with D perhaps TRBD1 (5 bases). Germline V lookup: CDR1 LNHNV, CDR2 YYDKDF (reference sequence). The CDR3 totals 14 residues. V lost 5 bases, J lost 10 bases, and 20 bases lay in between. Filled out from reference TRBV15 and TRBJ1-2, the complete variable domain reads DAMVIQNPRYQVTQFGKPVTLSCSQTLNHNVMYWYQQKSSQAPKLLFHYYDKDFNNEADTPDNFQSRRPNTSFCFLDIRSPGLGDTAMYLCATSVKVRALVYTFGSGTRLTVV.

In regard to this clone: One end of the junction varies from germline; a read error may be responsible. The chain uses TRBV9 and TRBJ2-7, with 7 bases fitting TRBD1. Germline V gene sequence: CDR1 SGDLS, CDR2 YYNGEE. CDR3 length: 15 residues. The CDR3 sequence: CASSVRTGVRAEQYF. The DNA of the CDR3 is TGTGCCAGCAGCGTACGAACAGGGGTCCGGGCCGAGCAATACTTC.

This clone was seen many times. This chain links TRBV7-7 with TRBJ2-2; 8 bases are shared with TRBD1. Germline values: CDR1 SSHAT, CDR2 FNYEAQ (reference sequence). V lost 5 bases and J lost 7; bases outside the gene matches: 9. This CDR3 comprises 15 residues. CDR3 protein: CASSGGQGAHGELFF. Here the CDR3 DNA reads TGTGCCAGCAGCGGAGGACAGGGAGCTCACGGGGAGCTGTTTTTT. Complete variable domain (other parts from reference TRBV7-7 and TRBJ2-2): GAGVSQSPRYKVTKRGQDVTLRCDPISSHATLYWYQQALGQGPEFLTYFNYEAQPDKSGLPSDRFSAERPEGSISTLTIQRTEQRDSAMYRCASSGGQGAHGELFFGEGSRLTVL.

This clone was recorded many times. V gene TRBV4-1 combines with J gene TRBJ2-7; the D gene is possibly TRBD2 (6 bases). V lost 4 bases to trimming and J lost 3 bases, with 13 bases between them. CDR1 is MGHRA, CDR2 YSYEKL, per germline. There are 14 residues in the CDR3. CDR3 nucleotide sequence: TGCGCCAGCAGCCCGGGGCTAGCGAACTACGAGCAGTACTTC. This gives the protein CASSPGLANYEQYF.